This TCR beta chain derives from a study of OX40 agonist ivuxolimab in advanced cancers. Overall study context: Three patients responded partially, comprising one with hepatocellular carcinoma and two with cutaneous melanoma. General study points: Expansion of clones was among the lowest in partial responders at 0.1-3.0 mg/kg. Blood T cells, both CD4+ and CD8+, expanded clonally by week 6 at 0.1 to 3.0 mg/kg. Relative to CD4+ cells, CD8+ T cells on average had more expanded clones.

The CDR3 spans 14 residues. Germline V gene lookup returns CDR1 MNHEY and CDR2 SVGAGI. Losses at the gene ends were 4 bases for V and 2 bases for J; bases not matched to a gene: 4. Assay: immunoSEQ multiplex PCR; the TCRdb copy retains only in-frame clones and omits some. The sample has some 65,000 clones; approximately 92% are singletons. In regard to this clone: What it binds is unknown.

The V gene is TRBV6-5, the J gene TRBJ1-2; TRBD1 aligns across 7 bases. The sequencing here drew on CD4+ or CD8+ T cells sorted from blood, taken in a trial of the OX40 agonist ivuxolimab. The source of this sequence is an adult with an advanced solid tumor such as melanoma, head and neck, liver or kidney cancer. CDR3 residues: CASSSPTGNYGYTF. CDR3 bases: TGTGCCAGCAGTTCTCCGACAGGGAACTATGGCTACACCTTC.